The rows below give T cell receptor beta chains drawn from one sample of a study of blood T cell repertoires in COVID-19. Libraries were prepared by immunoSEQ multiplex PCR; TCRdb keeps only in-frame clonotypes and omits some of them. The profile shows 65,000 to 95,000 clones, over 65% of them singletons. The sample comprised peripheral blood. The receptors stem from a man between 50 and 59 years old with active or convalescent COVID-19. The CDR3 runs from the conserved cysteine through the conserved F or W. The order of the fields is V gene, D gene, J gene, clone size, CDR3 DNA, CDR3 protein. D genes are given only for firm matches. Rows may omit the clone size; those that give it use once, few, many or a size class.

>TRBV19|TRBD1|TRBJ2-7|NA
TGTGCCAGTAGTATAGGAACAGGGGCGGCCTACGAGCAGTACTTC
CASSIGTGAAYEQYF
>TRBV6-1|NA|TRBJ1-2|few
TGTGCCAGCAGTGAAGGAAGGAGCTATGGCTACACCTTC
CASSEGRSYGYTF
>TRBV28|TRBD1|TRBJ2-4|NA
TGTGCCAGCAGTTCCGGATTAATCGACAGGGTGAGGGACATTCAGTACTTC
CASSSGLIDRVRDIQYF
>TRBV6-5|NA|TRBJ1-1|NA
TGTGCCAGCAGTATAACAGGGAACACTGAAGCTTTCTTT
CASSITGNTEAFF
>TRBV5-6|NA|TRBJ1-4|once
TGTGCCAGCAGCCCCCGGGGGGGTCGGGAACTGTTTTTT
CASSPRGGRELFF
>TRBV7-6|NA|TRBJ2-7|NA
TGTGCCAGCAGCCCCAGGACATACGAGCAGTACTTC
CASSPRTYEQYF
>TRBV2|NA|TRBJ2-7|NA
TGTGCCAGCTCCGGGATTGAGCAGTACTTC
CASSGIEQYF
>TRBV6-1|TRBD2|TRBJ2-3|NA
TGTGCCAGCAGTGAACGTGGTCTAGCGGGAGATACGCAGTATTTT
CASSERGLAGDTQYF
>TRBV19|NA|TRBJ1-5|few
TGTGCCAGTAGTATCGCGGGGAATCAGCCCCAGCATTTT
CASSIAGNQPQHF
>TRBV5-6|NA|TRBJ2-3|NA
TGTGCCAGCAGGCGCAATGTCCGTTCAGATACGCAGTATTTT
CASRRNVRSDTQYF
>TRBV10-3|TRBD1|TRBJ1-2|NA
TGTGCCATCAGCCCCCAGGGGGTGATGGGCTACACCTTC
CAISPQGVMGYTF
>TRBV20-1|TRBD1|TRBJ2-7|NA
TGCAGTGCTAGTCGCTCGGACAGGGGGCACGAGCAGTACTTC
CSASRSDRGHEQYF
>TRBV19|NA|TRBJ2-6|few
TGTGCCAGTAGTGTACAGAGTTTAGGCTCTGGGGCCAACGTCCTGACTTTC
CASSVQSLGSGANVLTF
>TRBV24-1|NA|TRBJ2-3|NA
TGTGCCACCAGTGATCCCAGGTATAGCACAGATACGCAGTATTTT
CATSDPRYSTDTQYF
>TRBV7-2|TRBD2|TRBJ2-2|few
TGTGCCAGCAGCTTTGCTAGCGGGGCCACCGGGGAGCTGTTTTTT
CASSFASGATGELFF
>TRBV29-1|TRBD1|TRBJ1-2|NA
TGCAGCGTTCGACAGGGGGCGACTGGCTACACCTTC
CSVRQGATGYTF
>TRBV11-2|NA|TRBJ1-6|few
TGTGCCAGCAGCTTAGGGGGGGAAAATTCACCCCTCCACTTT
CASSLGGENSPLHF
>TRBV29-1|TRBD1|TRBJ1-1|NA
TGCAGCGTTGATCCCGGGACAGGGGTCGAAGCTTTCTTT
CSVDPGTGVEAFF
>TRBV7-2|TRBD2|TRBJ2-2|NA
TGTGCCAGCAGCTTAGCGACGGCTAGCGGACAACCGAACACCGGGGAGCTGTTTTTT
CASSLATASGQPNTGELFF
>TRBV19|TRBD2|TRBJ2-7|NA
TGTGCCAGCAGACTAGCGGGGGACCCTTACTACGAGCAGTACTTC
CASRLAGDPYYEQYF
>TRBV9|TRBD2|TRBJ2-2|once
TGTGCCAGCAACGGGCGGGGGACCGACACCGGGGAGCTGTTTTTT
CASNGRGTDTGELFF
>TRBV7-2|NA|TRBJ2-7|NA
TGTGCCAGCACCTTTACCTCGGAGGCCGAGCAGTACTTC
CASTFTSEAEQYF
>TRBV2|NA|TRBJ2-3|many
TGTGCCAGCAGAGGTCGGGGTAGCACAGATACGCAGTATTTT
CASRGRGSTDTQYF
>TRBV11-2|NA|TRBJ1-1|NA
TGTGCCAGCAGCTCATATTCGAGGGCTGAAGCTTTCTTT
CASSSYSRAEAFF
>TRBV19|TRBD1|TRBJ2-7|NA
TGTGCCAGTAGTAACTACAGGGGGTCAGGGTCCTACGAGCAGTACTTC
CASSNYRGSGSYEQYF
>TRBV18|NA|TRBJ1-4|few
TGTGCCAGCTCACCCGCGGACACCGAGAGTCCTGCGAAAAAACTGTTTTTT
CASSPADTESPAKKLFF
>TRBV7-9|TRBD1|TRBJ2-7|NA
TGTGCCAGCAGGCAGGGACAGGCCTACGAGCAGTACTTC
CASRQGQAYEQYF
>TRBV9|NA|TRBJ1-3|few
TGTGCCAGCGGCGACAGAGATGGAAACACCATATATTTT
CASGDRDGNTIYF
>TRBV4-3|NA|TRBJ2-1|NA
TGCGCCAGCAGCCAAGAAGGAGGGGTCTCCTACAATGAGCAGTTCTTC
CASSQEGGVSYNEQFF
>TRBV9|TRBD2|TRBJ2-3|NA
TGTGCCAGCAGCGTTAGCGGGGCTAGCACAGATACGCAGTATTTT
CASSVSGASTDTQYF
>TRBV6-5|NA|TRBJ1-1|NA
TGTGCCACGGACAGACCTAACACTGAAGCTTTCTTT
CATDRPNTEAFF
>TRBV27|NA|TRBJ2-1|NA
TGTGCCAGCAGTTCGGGGAGTTCCTACAATGAGCAGTTCTTC
CASSSGSSYNEQFF
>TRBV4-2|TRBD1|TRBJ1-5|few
TGTGCCAGCGCACCGGGACAGCCCAATCAGCCCCAGCATTTT
CASAPGQPNQPQHF
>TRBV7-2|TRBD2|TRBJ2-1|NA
TGTGCCAGCAGCAAGACCCCGACTAGCGGGGGGCCGGGTGAGCAGTTCTTC
CASSKTPTSGGPGEQFF
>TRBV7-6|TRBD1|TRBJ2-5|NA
TGTGCCAGCAGCCGTTTGACAGGGGAGTACCAAGAGACCCAGTACTTC
CASSRLTGEYQETQYF
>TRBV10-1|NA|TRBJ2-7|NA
TGCGCCAGCAGTGAGTCAATAATCTCCGAGCAGTACTTC
CASSESIISEQYF
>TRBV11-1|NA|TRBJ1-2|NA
TGTGCCAGCAGCCCCGACACCACTAACTATGGCTACACCTTC
CASSPDTTNYGYTF
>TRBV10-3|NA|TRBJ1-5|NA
TGTGCCATCAGTGAGGGGGGCCGGAGCAATCAGCCCCAGCATTTT
CAISEGGRSNQPQHF
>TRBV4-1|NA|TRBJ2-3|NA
TGCGCCAGCAGCCAACAGGCCCCCACAGATACGCAGTATTTT
CASSQQAPTDTQYF
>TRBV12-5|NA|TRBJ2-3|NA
TGTGCTAGTGGTGCGGGACTTGAACTGGATACGCAGTATTTT
CASGAGLELDTQYF
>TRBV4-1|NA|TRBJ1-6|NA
TGCGCCAGCAGCCAAGGAGGCTCACCCCTCCACTTT
CASSQGGSPLHF
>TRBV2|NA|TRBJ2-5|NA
TGTGCCAGCAGTAATGGGGGGGCCGGGGAGACCCAGTACTTC
CASSNGGAGETQYF
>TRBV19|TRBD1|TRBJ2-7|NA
TGTGCCAGTAGTATTACGGGACAGGGAAACTACGAGCAGTACTTC
CASSITGQGNYEQYF
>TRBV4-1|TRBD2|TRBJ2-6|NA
TGCGCCAGCAGCCAAGAGGCTCTGGGAGGGTCTGGGGCCAACGTCCTGACTTTC
CASSQEALGGSGANVLTF
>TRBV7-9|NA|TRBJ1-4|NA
TGTGCCAGCAGGCCCTCGGGGGGGACTAATGAAAAACTGTTTTTT
CASRPSGGTNEKLFF
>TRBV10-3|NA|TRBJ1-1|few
TGTGCCATCAGTGGGGGGCGGGAGAAGGGCACTGAAGCTTTCTTT
CAISGGREKGTEAFF
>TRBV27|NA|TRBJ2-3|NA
TGTGCCAGCAGCCACACAGATACGCAGTATTTT
CASSHTDTQYF
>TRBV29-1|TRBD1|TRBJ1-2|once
TGCAGCGTGCGTGACAGGGGGGGCTATGGCTACACCTTC
CSVRDRGGYGYTF
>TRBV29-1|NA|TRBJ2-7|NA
TGCAGCGCTCATGGACAGACCTACGAGCAGTACTTC
CSAHGQTYEQYF
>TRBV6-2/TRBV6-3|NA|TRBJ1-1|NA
TGTGCCAGCAGTTCAGTATACATGAACACTGAAGCTTTCTTT
CASSSVYMNTEAFF
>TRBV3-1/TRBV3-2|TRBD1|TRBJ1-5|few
TGTGCCAGCAGCCCTTCGCCACAGGGGGTATATCAGCCCCAGCATTTT
CASSPSPQGVYQPQHF